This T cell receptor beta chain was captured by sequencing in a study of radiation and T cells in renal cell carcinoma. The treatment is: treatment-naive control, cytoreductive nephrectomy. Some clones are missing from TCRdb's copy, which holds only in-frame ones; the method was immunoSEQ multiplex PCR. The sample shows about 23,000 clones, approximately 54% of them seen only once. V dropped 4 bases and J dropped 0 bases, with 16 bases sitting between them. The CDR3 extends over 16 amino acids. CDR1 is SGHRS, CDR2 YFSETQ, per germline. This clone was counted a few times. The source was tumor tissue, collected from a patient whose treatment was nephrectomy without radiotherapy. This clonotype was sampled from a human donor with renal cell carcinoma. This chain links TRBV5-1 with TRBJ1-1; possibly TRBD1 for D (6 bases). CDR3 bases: TGCGCCAGCAGCATGAGGACAGACCGAATGAACACTGAAGCTTTCTTT. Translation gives CASSMRTDRMNTEAFF.